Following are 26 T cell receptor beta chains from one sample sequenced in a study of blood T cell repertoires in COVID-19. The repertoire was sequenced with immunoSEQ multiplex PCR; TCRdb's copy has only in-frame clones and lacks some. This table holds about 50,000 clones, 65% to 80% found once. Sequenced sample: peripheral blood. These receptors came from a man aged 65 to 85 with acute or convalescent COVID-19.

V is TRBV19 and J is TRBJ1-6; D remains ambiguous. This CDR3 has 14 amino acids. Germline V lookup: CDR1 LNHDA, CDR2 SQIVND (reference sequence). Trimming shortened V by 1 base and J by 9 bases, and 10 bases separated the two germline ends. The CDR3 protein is CASSIATLGSPLHF. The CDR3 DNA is TGTGCCAGTAGTATAGCCACACTAGGTTCACCCCTCCACTTT.

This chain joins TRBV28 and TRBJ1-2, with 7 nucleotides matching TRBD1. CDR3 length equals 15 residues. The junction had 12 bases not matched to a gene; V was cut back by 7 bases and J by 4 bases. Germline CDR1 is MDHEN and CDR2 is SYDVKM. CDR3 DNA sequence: TGTGCCAGCACCCTTTCATCTGGGACAGCCTATGGCTACACCTTC. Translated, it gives CASTLSSGTAYGYTF.

CDR3 amino acids: CASSLVTSGRDYNEQFF. DNA for the CDR3: TGCGCCAGCAGCTTAGTGACTAGCGGGAGGGACTACAATGAGCAGTTCTTC. The genes are TRBV5-1 and TRBJ2-1; 14 nucleotides match TRBD2. With V trimmed by 2 bases and J by 3 bases, 4 bases remained unmatched. The CDR3 has 17 amino acids. CDR1 is SGHRS, CDR2 YFSETQ, per germline.

The CDR3 protein is CASRKTGEVEKLFF. The CDR3, as DNA: TGTGCCAGCAGGAAAACAGGGGAGGTTGAAAAACTGTTTTTT. This chain joins TRBV25-1 and TRBJ1-4; 7 nucleotides match TRBD1. The V segment lost 6 bases and the J segment 7 bases; nucleotides outside the gene matches: 8. The CDR3 is 14 residues long. Germline loops: CDR1 MGHDK, CDR2 SYGVNS.

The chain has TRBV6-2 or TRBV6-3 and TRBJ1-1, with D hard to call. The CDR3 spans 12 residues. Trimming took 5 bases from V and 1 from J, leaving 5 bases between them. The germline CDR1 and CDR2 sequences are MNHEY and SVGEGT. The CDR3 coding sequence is TGTGCCAGCAGTCATCCGAACACTGAAGCTTTCTTT. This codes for CASSHPNTEAFF.

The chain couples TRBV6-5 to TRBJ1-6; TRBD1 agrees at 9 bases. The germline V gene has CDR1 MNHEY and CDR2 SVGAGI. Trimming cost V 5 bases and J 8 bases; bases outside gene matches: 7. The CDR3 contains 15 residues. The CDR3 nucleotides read TGTGCCAGCAGTCAGACCGGGACAGGGCATTCACCCCTCCACTTT. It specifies CASSQTGTGHSPLHF.

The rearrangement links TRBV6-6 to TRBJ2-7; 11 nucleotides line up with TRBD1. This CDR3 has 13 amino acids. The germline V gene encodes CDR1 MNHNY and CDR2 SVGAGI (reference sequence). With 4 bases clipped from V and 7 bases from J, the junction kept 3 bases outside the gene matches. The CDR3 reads CASSWTGGGEQYF. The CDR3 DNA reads TGTGCCAGCAGTTGGACAGGGGGCGGGGAGCAGTACTTC.

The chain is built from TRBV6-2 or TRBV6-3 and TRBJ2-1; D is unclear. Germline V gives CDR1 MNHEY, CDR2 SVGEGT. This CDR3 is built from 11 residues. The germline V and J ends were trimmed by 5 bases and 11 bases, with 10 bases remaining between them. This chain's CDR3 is CASSAATKQFF. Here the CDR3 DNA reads TGTGCCAGCAGTGCAGCGACCAAGCAGTTCTTC.

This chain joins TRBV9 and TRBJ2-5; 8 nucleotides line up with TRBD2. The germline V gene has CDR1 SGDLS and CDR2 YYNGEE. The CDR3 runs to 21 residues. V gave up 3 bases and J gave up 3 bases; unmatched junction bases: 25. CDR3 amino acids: CASSERELGVPGRGIEETQYF. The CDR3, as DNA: TGTGCCAGCAGCGAGAGGGAACTGGGGGTCCCCGGGAGGGGCATTGAAGAGACCCAGTACTTC.

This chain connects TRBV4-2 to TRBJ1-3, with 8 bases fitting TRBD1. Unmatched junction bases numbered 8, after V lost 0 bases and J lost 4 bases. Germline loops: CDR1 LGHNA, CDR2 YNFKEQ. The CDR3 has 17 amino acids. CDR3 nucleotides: TGTGCCAGCAGCCAAGATCCCCAGGGGGCGGGCGGAAACACCATATATTTT. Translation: CASSQDPQGAGGNTIYF.

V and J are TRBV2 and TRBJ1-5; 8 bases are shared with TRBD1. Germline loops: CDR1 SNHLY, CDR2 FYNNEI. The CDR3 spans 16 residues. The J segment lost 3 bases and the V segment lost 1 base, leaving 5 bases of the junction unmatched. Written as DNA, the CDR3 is TGTGCCAGCAGTGAAGGGACAGGGTTGATCAATCAGCCCCAGCATTTT. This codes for CASSEGTGLINQPQHF.

CDR3: CASSLGGQGAEGELFF. For the CDR3, the DNA is TGCGCCAGCAGCTTGGGGGGACAGGGGGCCGAAGGGGAGCTGTTTTTT. This chain links TRBV5-1 with TRBJ2-2; 12 nucleotides agree with TRBD1. Germline loops: CDR1 SGHRS, CDR2 YFSETQ. The CDR3 covers 16 residues. Trimming at V came to 0 bases and at J to 8 bases, leaving 5 bases not matched to a gene.

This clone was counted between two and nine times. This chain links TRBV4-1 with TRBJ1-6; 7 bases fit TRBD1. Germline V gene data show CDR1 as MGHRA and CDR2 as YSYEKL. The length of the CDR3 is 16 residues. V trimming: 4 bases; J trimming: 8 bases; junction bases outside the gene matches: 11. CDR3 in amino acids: CASSRSNQGEHSPLHF. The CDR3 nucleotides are TGCGCCAGCAGCCGGTCTAACCAGGGGGAACATTCACCCCTCCACTTT.

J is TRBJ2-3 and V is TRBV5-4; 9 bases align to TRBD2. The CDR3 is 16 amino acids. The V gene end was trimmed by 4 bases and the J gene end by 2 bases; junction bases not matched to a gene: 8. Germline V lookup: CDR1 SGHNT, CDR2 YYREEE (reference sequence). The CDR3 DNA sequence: TGTGCCAGCAGCCCCTCGGGCGGGGGGGCCACAGATACGCAGTATTTT. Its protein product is CASSPSGGGATDTQYF.

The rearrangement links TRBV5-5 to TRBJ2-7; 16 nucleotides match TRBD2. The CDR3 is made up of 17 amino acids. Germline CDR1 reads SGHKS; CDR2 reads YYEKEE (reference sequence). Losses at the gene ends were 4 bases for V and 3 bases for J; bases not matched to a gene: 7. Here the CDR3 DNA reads TGTGCCAGCAGCACCGGGACTAGCGGGAGGGGCGACTACGAGCAGTACTTC. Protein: CASSTGTSGRGDYEQYF.

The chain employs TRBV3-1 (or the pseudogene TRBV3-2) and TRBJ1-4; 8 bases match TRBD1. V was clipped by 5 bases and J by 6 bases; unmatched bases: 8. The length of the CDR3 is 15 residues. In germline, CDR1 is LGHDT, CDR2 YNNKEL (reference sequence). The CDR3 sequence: CASSFGQGGYEKLFF. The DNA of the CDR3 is TGTGCCAGCAGCTTTGGACAGGGTGGTTATGAAAAACTGTTTTTT.

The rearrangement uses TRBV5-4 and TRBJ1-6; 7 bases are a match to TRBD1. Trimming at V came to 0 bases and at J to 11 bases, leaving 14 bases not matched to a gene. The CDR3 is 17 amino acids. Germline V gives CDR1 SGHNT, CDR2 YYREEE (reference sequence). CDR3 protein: CASSLEGSGTARAPLHF. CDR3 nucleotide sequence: TGTGCCAGCAGCTTGGAAGGTTCCGGGACAGCCAGGGCACCCCTCCACTTT.

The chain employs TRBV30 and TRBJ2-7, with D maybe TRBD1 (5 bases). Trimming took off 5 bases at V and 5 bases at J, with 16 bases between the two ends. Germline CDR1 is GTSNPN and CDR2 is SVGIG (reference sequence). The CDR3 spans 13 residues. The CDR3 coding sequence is TGTGCCTGGGGGTCGGTTGGGGCTAACGAGCAGTACTTC. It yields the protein CAWGSVGANEQYF.

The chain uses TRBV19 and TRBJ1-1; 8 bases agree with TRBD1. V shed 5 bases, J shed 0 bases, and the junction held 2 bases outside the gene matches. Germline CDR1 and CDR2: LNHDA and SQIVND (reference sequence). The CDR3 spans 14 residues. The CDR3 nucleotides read TGTGCCAGTAGTCGGACAGGGCTGAACACTGAAGCTTTCTTT. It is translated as CASSRTGLNTEAFF.

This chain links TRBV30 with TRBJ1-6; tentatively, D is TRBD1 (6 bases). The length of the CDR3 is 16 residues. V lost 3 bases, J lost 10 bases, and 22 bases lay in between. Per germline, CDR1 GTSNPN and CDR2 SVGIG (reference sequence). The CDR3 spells CAWSGGNRARKSPLHF. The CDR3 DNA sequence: TGTGCCTGGAGCGGAGGCAACAGGGCGAGAAAGTCACCCCTCCACTTT.

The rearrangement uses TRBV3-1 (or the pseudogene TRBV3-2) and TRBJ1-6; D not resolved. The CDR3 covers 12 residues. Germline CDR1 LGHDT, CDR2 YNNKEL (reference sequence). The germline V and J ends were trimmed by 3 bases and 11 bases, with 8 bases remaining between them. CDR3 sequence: CASSHDRAPLHF. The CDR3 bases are TGTGCCAGCAGCCATGATCGGGCACCCCTCCACTTT.

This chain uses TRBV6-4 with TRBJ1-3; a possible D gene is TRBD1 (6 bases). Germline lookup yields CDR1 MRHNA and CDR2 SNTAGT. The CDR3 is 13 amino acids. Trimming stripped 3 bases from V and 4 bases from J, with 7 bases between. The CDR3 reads CASSEDSGNTIYF. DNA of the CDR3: TGTGCCAGCAGTGAGGACAGCGGAAACACCATATATTTT.

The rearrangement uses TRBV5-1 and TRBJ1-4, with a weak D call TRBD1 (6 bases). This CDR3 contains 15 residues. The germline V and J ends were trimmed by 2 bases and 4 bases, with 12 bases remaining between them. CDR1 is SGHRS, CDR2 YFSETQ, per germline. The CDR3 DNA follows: TGCGCCAGCAGCTTCGGTGGGACAAATAATGAAAAACTGTTTTTT. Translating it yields CASSFGGTNNEKLFF.

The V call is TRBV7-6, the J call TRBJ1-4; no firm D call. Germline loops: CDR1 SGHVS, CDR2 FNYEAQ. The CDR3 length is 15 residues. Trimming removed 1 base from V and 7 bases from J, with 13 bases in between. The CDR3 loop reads CASSLEGGKAEKLFF. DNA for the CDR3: TGTGCCAGCAGCTTAGAAGGCGGAAAGGCTGAAAAACTGTTTTTT.

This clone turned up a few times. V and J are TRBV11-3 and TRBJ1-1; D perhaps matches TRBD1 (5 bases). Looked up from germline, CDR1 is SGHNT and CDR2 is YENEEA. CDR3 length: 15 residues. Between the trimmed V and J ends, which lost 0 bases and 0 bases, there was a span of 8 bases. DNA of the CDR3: TGTGCCAGCAGCTTAGAGGGGGGGATGAACACTGAAGCTTTCTTT. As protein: CASSLEGGMNTEAFF.

CDR3 in amino acids: CAISESPGQYNEQFF. The CDR3 DNA follows: TGTGCCATCAGTGAGTCTCCGGGACAGTACAATGAGCAGTTCTTC. This rearrangement joins TRBV10-3 to TRBJ2-1, with 7 bases aligning to TRBD1. This CDR3 has 15 amino acids. Trimming took 0 bases from V and 4 from J; bases not matched to a gene: 3. Germline V CDR1 and CDR2: ENHRY, SYGVKD.